This T cell receptor (beta chain) derives from a study of response to subunit inactivated influenza vaccine. V lost 4 bases and J 4 bases, leaving 12 bases between the germline ends. The germline V gene has CDR1 SGHRS and CDR2 YFSETQ. The CDR3 is 13 residues long. This clonotype was counted a few times. One entry per CDR3 protein results from TCRdb running MiXCR on the RT-PCR reads. The sample yields 530,000 or so distinct CDR3 sequences, 13% to 15% seen once. The sequence derives from a man over 45 who received an inactivated influenza vaccine. Specimen: PBMCs from blood, collected 12 days after vaccination. The V and J genes are TRBV5-1 and TRBJ2-7, with D possibly TRBD1 on 5 matching bases. CDR3 bases: TGCGCCAGCAGCCTACAGGAAAGGTACGAGCAGTACTTC. It is translated as CASSLQERYEQYF. The whole variable domain, filled in from reference TRBV5-1 and TRBJ2-7, reads KAGVTQTPRYLIKTRGQQVTLSCSPISGHRSVSWYQQTPGQGLQFLFEYFSETQRNKGNFPGRFSGRQFSNSRSEMNVSTLELGDSALYLCASSLQERYEQYFGPGTRLTVT.